Listed below are T cell receptor beta chains from one sample, sequenced in a study of blood T cell repertoires in COVID-19. Produced via immunoSEQ multiplex PCR; TCRdb's table is partial and in-frame only. Seen here are more than 65,000 clones, around 80% observed once, and the top ten hold more than 20%. Sequences were obtained from peripheral blood. The receptors were gathered from a woman between 50 and 59 years old with acute or convalescent COVID-19. Both conserved end residues are part of each CDR3.

V,J,CDR3
TRBV18,TRBJ1-1,CASSLQGLTMNTEAFF
TRBV28,TRBJ1-4,CASKLPGGLTNEKLFF
TRBV5-5,TRBJ1-6,CASTLRPAAAHSPLHF
TRBV7-9,TRBJ2-3,CASSLVGGTDTQYF
TRBV24-1,TRBJ2-3,CATSDPRDSSSDTQYF
TRBV6-2/TRBV6-3,TRBJ2-7,CASSYSGGTGVYEQYF
TRBV19,TRBJ2-5,CASSYRGQGLAYQETQYF
TRBV27,TRBJ2-2,CASSSTRNSRNTGELFF
TRBV7-2,TRBJ1-3,CASSSRVDSGNTIYF
TRBV5-8,TRBJ2-2,CASMRGHGTGELFF
TRBV30,TRBJ1-4,CAWSARGLNEKLFF
TRBV5-4,TRBJ1-2,CASSLDSVTLYGYTF
TRBV2,TRBJ2-1,CASRFGLADYNEQFF
TRBV7-2,TRBJ1-1,CASSRDSLNTEAFF
TRBV3-1/TRBV3-2,TRBJ2-7,CASSQNLAGGPYEQYF
TRBV6-5,TRBJ2-3,CASSSSSGGALDTQYF
TRBV7-9,TRBJ2-2,CASRVAGQTPGELFF
TRBV11-2,TRBJ2-3,CASSFSGSAKDTQYF
TRBV6-5,TRBJ1-4,CASSYSGAGEKLFF
TRBV27,TRBJ2-3,CASSGWGETTDTQYF
TRBV10-2,TRBJ1-5,CASSEAVVGPQHF
TRBV5-4,TRBJ1-2,CASSQSRVGAGYTF
TRBV4-3,TRBJ1-2,CASSPRGTGDYGYTF
TRBV12-5,TRBJ2-7,CASATSSLTYEQYF
TRBV12-3/TRBV12-4,TRBJ2-5,CASSFGPGRTQYF
TRBV5-1,TRBJ2-6,CASSWTGSGANVLTF
TRBV30,TRBJ2-3,CAWSVLSATQYF
TRBV7-2,TRBJ1-3,CASSLRTGRDTIYF
TRBV7-6,TRBJ2-7,CASSLRDRAYEQYF
TRBV2,TRBJ2-6,CATQGGGPGANVLTF
TRBV20-1,TRBJ2-3,CSVAGGGTQYF
TRBV7-6,TRBJ1-1,CASSLSRTGGTEAFF
TRBV7-9,TRBJ2-7,CASSPRGRRAYEQYF
TRBV28,TRBJ1-1,CASRGAGGGNTEAFF
TRBV11-2,TRBJ1-1,CASSLVQGRNTEAFF
TRBV19,TRBJ1-3,CASSDRAAGNTIYF
TRBV6-5,TRBJ1-2,CASSRGQGTNYGYTF
TRBV4-3,TRBJ2-7,CASSQVTGGGISYEQYF
TRBV4-3,TRBJ2-7,CASSQDKTGVYEQYF
TRBV12-3/TRBV12-4,TRBJ1-5,CASSYQNNQPQHF
TRBV5-4,TRBJ2-5,CASSFGTRETQYF
TRBV30,TRBJ2-5,CAWFYGGTQGLGPYF
TRBV27,TRBJ1-1,CASSFLGQQNTEAFF
TRBV29-1,TRBJ1-1,CSVAVGGQNTEAFF
TRBV7-2,TRBJ1-4,CASSLAQRTNEKLFF
TRBV21-1,TRBJ2-1,CASSKRTPRYNEQFF
TRBV9,TRBJ2-7,CASSADLTYEQYF
TRBV18,TRBJ2-7,CASSPGGVIYEQYF
TRBV7-2,TRBJ2-3,CASSLRIQRGGTDTQYF
TRBV29-1,TRBJ1-1,CSVAPPGLGVNTEAFF
TRBV28,TRBJ2-2,CATKTSGNTGELFF
TRBV10-2,TRBJ1-6,CATLDRGSPYSPLHF
TRBV11-2,TRBJ2-1,CASSLLGLEQFF
TRBV3-1/TRBV3-2,TRBJ2-6,CASSQRTAGANVLTF
TRBV19,TRBJ2-1,CASSEPGLAGPSSYNEQFF
TRBV5-6,TRBJ1-1,CASSYQDRLNTEAFF
TRBV19,TRBJ1-5,CASSIVVNQPQHF